This entry concerns a single TCR beta chain. The record originates from a study of T cell changes during pregnancy in multiple sclerosis. Produced via immunoSEQ multiplex PCR; TCRdb's table is partial and in-frame only. The sample holds approximately 74,000 clones, approximately 92% seen once. Germline lookup yields CDR1 MDHEN and CDR2 SYDVKM. The CDR3 runs 14 residues. Unmatched junction bases numbered 10, after V lost 6 bases and J lost 5 bases. The V call is TRBV28, the J call TRBJ2-7; 7 positions agree with TRBD2. The sequences come from peripheral blood, collected before pregnancy. The TCR sequence derives from a female donor with multiple sclerosis, enrolled in a pregnancy study. CDR3 sequence reads: CASRHGGVLNEQYF. CDR3 nucleotides: TGTGCCAGCAGACATGGGGGGGTTCTGAACGAGCAGTACTTC.